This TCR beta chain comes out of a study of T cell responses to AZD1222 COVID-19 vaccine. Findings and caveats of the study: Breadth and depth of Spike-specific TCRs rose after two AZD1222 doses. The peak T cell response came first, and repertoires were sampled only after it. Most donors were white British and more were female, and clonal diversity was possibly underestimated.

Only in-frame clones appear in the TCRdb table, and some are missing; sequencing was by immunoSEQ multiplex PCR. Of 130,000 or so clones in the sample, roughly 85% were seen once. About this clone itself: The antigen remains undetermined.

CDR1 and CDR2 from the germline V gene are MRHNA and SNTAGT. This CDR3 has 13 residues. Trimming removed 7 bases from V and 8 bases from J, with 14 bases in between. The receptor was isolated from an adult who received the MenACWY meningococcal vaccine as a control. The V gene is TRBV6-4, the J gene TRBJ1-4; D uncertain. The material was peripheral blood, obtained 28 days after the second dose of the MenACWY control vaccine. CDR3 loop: CASIGPLREKLFF. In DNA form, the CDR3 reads TGTGCCAGCATCGGGCCCCTAAGGGAAAAACTGTTTTTT.